This is a list of T cell receptor beta chains from one sample in a study of identical twins. Each CDR3 protein is one row after TCRdb ran MiXCR on the 5' RACE reads. The table has about 900,000 distinct CDR3 sequences, roughly an eighth seen once; the top ten hold around 1.6%. These data were also filed under a second study, of yellow fever vaccine responses in identical twins.

The sequenced sample consisted of PBMCs. Receptors were obtained from a woman aged 18-29 years in good health. CDR3s include the opening cysteine and the closing phenylalanine or tryptophan. D genes are given only for firm matches. Size is omitted from some rows. Given values are once, few, many or a class for expanded clones.

TRBV24-1	few	TRBD2	TRBJ2-1	TGTGCCACCAGTGATCCCGGGACTAGCGTAAATGAGCAGTTCTTC	CATSDPGTSVNEQFF
TRBV20-1	few	.	TRBJ2-3	TGCAGTGCTAGAGTTCGTGACCCAGCCACAGATACGCAGTATTTT	CSARVRDPATDTQYF
TRBV3-1	.	.	TRBJ2-5	TGTGCCAGCAGCCAAGTTGGGGCCCGGGGGGAGACCCAGTACTTC	CASSQVGARGETQYF
TRBV20-1	few	TRBD2	TRBJ2-7	TGCAGTGCTGATGGGGCTAGCGGGAGCTACGAGCAGTACTTC	CSADGASGSYEQYF
TRBV20-1	.	.	TRBJ2-5	TGCAGTGCTAGAGATTACGGGCCCGGAGAGACCCAGTACTTC	CSARDYGPGETQYF
TRBV29-1	many	TRBD1	TRBJ2-1	TGCAGCGTTGAAGGCCGAGGGACAGGGCTTTACAATGAGCAGTTCTTC	CSVEGRGTGLYNEQFF
TRBV2	.	.	TRBJ2-5	TGTGCCAGCAGGTCCCGGGCTAAGTCTTTAGAGACCCAGTACTTC	CASRSRAKSLETQYF
TRBV7-2	.	TRBD2	TRBJ2-2	TGTGCCAGCAGCTTGCACGGGGGGGGGGTAACCGGGGAGCTGTTTTTT	CASSLHGGGVTGELFF
TRBV24-1	.	.	TRBJ2-1	TGTGCCACCAGTGATTTAAACCTTCGCGAGTTCTTC	CATSDLNLREFF
TRBV6-5	.	TRBD2	TRBJ2-7	TGTGCCAGCAGTTACGGACTAGCAACCTACGAGCAGTACTTC	CASSYGLATYEQYF
TRBV6-2/TRBV6-3	.	.	TRBJ2-7	TGTGCCAGCATCAAATCTACCCCATTTAATTACGAGCAGTACTTC	CASIKSTPFNYEQYF
TRBV11-2	many	.	TRBJ2-1	TGTGCCAGCAGCTTAGTAGGGCAGAAGTTGAGCTCCTACAATGAGCAGTTCTTC	CASSLVGQKLSSYNEQFF
TRBV12-3/TRBV12-4	many	.	TRBJ2-7	TGTGCCAGCAGTCCGGGTCGAAGCGAGCAGTACTTC	CASSPGRSEQYF
TRBV13	few	.	TRBJ1-1	TGTGCCAGCAGCTTAATGGGGGCGAGTGAAGCTTTCTTT	CASSLMGASEAFF
TRBV20-1	many	.	TRBJ2-1	TGCAGTGCTAATCCAGTCGAGATCTCCTACAATGAGCAGTTCTTC	CSANPVEISYNEQFF
TRBV5-1	.	.	TRBJ2-7	TGCGCCAGCAGCGCGAACGACGCCCCGCTGTACTTC	CASSANDAPLYF
TRBV5-1	.	TRBD1	TRBJ2-1	TGCGCCAGCAAGGGGACAGAGTCCTACAATGAGCAGTTCTTC	CASKGTESYNEQFF
TRBV11-2	.	TRBD2	TRBJ2-5	TGTGCCAGCAGCCAACAAGGACTAGCGGGAGGGGAGACCCAGTACTTC	CASSQQGLAGGETQYF
TRBV20-1	.	.	TRBJ1-2	TGCAGTGCTAGCCAAAACAGCGCTAACTATGGCTACACCTTC	CSASQNSANYGYTF
TRBV4-1	.	.	TRBJ2-5	TGCGCCAGCAGCCACGTCAGGGGAGGGAGGGAGACCCAGTACTTC	CASSHVRGGRETQYF
TRBV12-3/TRBV12-4	.	TRBD1	TRBJ2-4	TGTGCCAGCAGTCCCCGGTCTACCGGACAGGGGTCCATTCAGTACTTC	CASSPRSTGQGSIQYF
TRBV3-1	few	.	TRBJ2-3	TGTGCCAGCAGTCCCCTCGGGGTTAGCACAGATACGCAGTATTTT	CASSPLGVSTDTQYF
TRBV29-1	many	.	TRBJ2-1	TGCAGCGTTGACCGGGTCTACAATGAGCAGTTCTTC	CSVDRVYNEQFF
TRBV12-3/TRBV12-4	few	.	TRBJ2-1	TGTGCCAGCAGTTTTTTCAGCGTATCCAATGAGCAGTTCTTC	CASSFFSVSNEQFF
TRBV12-3/TRBV12-4	.	.	TRBJ1-1	TGTGCCACCCGCAGACTGAACACTGAAGCTTTCTTT	CATRRLNTEAFF
TRBV4-2	.	TRBD1	TRBJ2-3	TGTGCCAGCAGCCAAGCCCGGGACAGATTCACAGATACGCAGTATTTT	CASSQARDRFTDTQYF